Presented here are 11 T cell receptor beta chains from one specimen sequenced in a study of blood T cell repertoires in COVID-19. TCRdb's table, derived via immunoSEQ multiplex PCR, lists solely in-frame clones and lacks some. The data hold 210,000 or so clones, with 80% to 90% observed a single time. The sequencing input was peripheral blood. All receptors derive from a woman of 80 years or more with active or convalescent COVID-19.

Of note for this clone: The sample contains more than one DNA sequence encoding this CDR3. The CDR3, as DNA: TGTGCCAGCTCACCACCAGCCAACAGGGGCTATGGCTACACCTTC. Translating it yields CASSPPANRGYGYTF. This chain links TRBV18 with TRBJ1-2, with 7 bases aligning to TRBD1. Per germline, CDR1 KGHSH and CDR2 LQKENI. Trimming cost V 0 bases and J 4 bases; bases outside gene matches: 5. CDR3 length: 15 residues. Using reference TRBV18 and TRBJ1-2 for the parts outside the CDR3, the full variable domain is NAGVMQNPRHLVRRRGQEARLRCSPMKGHSHVYWYRQLPEEGLKFMVYLQKENIIDESGMPKERFSAEFPKEGPSILRIQQVVRGDSAAYFCASSPPANRGYGYTFGSGTRLTVV.

This clone was seen a handful of times. The gene calls are TRBV4-1 and TRBJ1-6, with TRBD1 matching over 7 bases. V trimming: 1 base; J trimming: 10 bases; junction bases outside the gene matches: 7. CDR1 is MGHRA, CDR2 YSYEKL, per germline. This CDR3 is 15 amino acids long. CDR3 loop: CASSQARQGFSPLHF. The CDR3 DNA is TGCGCCAGCAGCCAAGCTCGACAGGGCTTCTCACCCCTCCACTTT.

The V and J genes are TRBV6-6 and TRBJ2-6; weak D call: TRBD1 (6 bases). This CDR3 comprises 15 residues. CDR1 and CDR2 from the germline V gene are MNHNY and SVGAGI (reference sequence). The V end lost 8 bases, the J end lost 0 bases, and 11 bases lay between the germline ends. The CDR3 DNA follows: TGTGCCAGCCGGGACACCTCCTCTGGGGCCAACGTCCTGACTTTC. It codes for CASRDTSSGANVLTF.

The rearrangement uses TRBV18 and TRBJ2-1; 10 positions agree with TRBD2. V lost 3 bases and J lost 9; bases outside the gene matches: 8. The CDR3 spans 15 residues. Germline V gives CDR1 KGHSH, CDR2 LQKENI. In DNA form, the CDR3 reads TGTGCCAGCTCACCCCTGGCTAGCGGGAGAGGTGAGCAGTTCTTC. Protein sequence: CASSPLASGRGEQFF. Variable domain in full (rest from reference TRBV18 and TRBJ2-1): NAGVMQNPRHLVRRRGQEARLRCSPMKGHSHVYWYRQLPEEGLKFMVYLQKENIIDESGMPKERFSAEFPKEGPSILRIQQVVRGDSAAYFCASSPLASGRGEQFFGPGTRLTVL.

The chain has TRBV18 and TRBJ1-6, with D unclear. The V end lost 3 bases, the J end lost 0 bases, and 9 bases lay between the germline ends. From germline, CDR1 is KGHSH and CDR2 LQKENI. The CDR3 has 16 amino acids. DNA of the CDR3: TGTGCCAGCTCACCGACGGAGAGCTCCTATAATTCACCCCTCCACTTT. It specifies CASSPTESSYNSPLHF.

This chain connects TRBV9 to TRBJ1-1; 8 bases are shared with TRBD1. CDR1 is SGDLS, CDR2 YYNGEE, per germline. The CDR3 contains 13 residues. Trimming took 4 bases from V and 4 from J; bases not matched to a gene: 3. The CDR3 loop is CASSPDRGTEAFF. In DNA, the CDR3 is TGTGCCAGCAGCCCTGACAGGGGCACTGAAGCTTTCTTT.

The V gene is TRBV10-3, the J gene TRBJ1-1; perhaps TRBD1 as D (5 bases). CDR3 length: 14 amino acids. V lost 3 bases to trimming and J lost 7 bases, with 15 bases between them. Germline lookup yields CDR1 ENHRY and CDR2 SYGVKD. CDR3 in DNA: TGTGCCATCAGTGATACGAAGGGGCCGGTTGAAGCTTTCTTT. Translation: CAISDTKGPVEAFF.

This clone was observed a handful of times. CDR3 coding DNA: TGTGCCAGCAGCCCGGGGGGAGGCCCACTCGGGTACACCTTC. Amino acids: CASSPGGGPLGYTF. V gene TRBV5-4 combines with J gene TRBJ1-2; maybe TRBD1 (5 bases). The CDR3 length is 14 residues. V was shortened by 4 bases and J by 11 bases, with 21 bases between the two germline ends. Germline values: CDR1 SGHNT, CDR2 YYREEE (reference sequence). The entire variable domain, with the rest obtained from reference TRBV5-4 and TRBJ1-2, is as follows: ETGVTQSPTHLIKTRGQQVTLRCSSQSGHNTVSWYQQALGQGPQFIFQYYREEENGRGNFPPRFSGLQFPNYSSELNVNALELDDSALYLCASSPGGGPLGYTFGSGTRLTVV.

The chain carries TRBV5-1 and TRBJ1-4; possible D gene TRBD1, 6 bases. CDR3 length: 17 residues. V lost 0 bases and J 0 bases, leaving 12 bases between the germline ends. CDR1 is SGHRS and CDR2 is YFSETQ in the germline V gene. The CDR3 reads CASSLGDRTATNEKLFF. The DNA of the CDR3 is TGCGCCAGCAGCTTGGGAGACAGGACCGCAACTAATGAAAAACTGTTTTTT.

The chain carries TRBV5-4 and TRBJ2-1; 10 bases map to TRBD2. Germline V gene data show CDR1 as SGHNT and CDR2 as YYREEE (reference sequence). V lost 4 bases, J lost 1 base, and 5 bases stayed unmatched. The CDR3 spans 16 residues. The CDR3 spells CASSRRTSGSYNEQFF. The DNA of the CDR3 is TGTGCCAGCAGCCGAAGGACTAGCGGATCCTACAATGAGCAGTTCTTC.

This clone appeared a few times. The CDR3 nucleotides read TGCGCCAGCAGCCAAGATGGGGGGGGGAGCTCCTATAATTCACCCCTCCACTTT. Translating gives CASSQDGGGSSYNSPLHF. V and J are TRBV4-1 and TRBJ1-6; weak D call: TRBD1 (5 bases). The CDR3 loop spans 18 amino acids. V gave up 0 bases and J gave up 0 bases, with 12 bases separating them. The V gene's germline CDR1 is MGHRA and CDR2 YSYEKL.